The 8 T cell receptor beta chains given below trace back to one sample, sequenced in a study of cytomegalovirus exposure and HLA in healthy donors. The primer mix had 60 Vbeta and 13 Jbeta primers. The method was immunoSEQ multiplex PCR; TCRdb's version includes in-frame clones alone and lacks a portion of them. The table shows around 230,000 clones, with about 75% occurring only once. Input material: PBMCs. The receptor set was obtained from a male donor in good health and CMV-seronegative.

The chain is built from TRBV5-1 and TRBJ2-2, with TRBD2 identical over 11 bases. The CDR3 is 15 residues long. After removal of 1 base from V and 8 bases from J, the junction contained 4 bases not matched to a gene. Germline V gene data show CDR1 as SGHRS and CDR2 as YFSETQ. CDR3 nucleotide sequence: TGCGCCAGCAGCTTGTCTAGCGGGAGGTTAGGGGAGCTGTTTTTT. Protein: CASSLSSGRLGELFF.

There are a few counts of this clone. V usage is TRBV6-6 and J usage is TRBJ2-3; possibly TRBD2 for D (6 bases). Germline V lookup: CDR1 MNHNY, CDR2 SVGAGI (reference sequence). The V end lost 7 bases, the J end lost 3 bases, and 17 bases lay between the germline ends. The CDR3 totals 15 residues. The CDR3 is CASKGPGTPTDTQYF. Here the CDR3 DNA reads TGTGCCAGCAAGGGACCCGGGACTCCTACAGATACGCAGTATTTT.

This rearrangement joins TRBV19 to TRBJ1-2, with 7 bases fitting TRBD1. The V gene's germline CDR1 is LNHDA and CDR2 SQIVND (reference sequence). The V and J ends lost 5 bases and 4 bases, in that order; junction bases with no gene match: 7. The length of the CDR3 is 14 residues. CDR3 nucleotides: TGTGCCAGTAGTCCCCGACAGGGCAGCTATGGCTACACCTTC. Encoded protein: CASSPRQGSYGYTF.

CDR3 protein: CASSLGLYNEQFF. CDR3 coding DNA: TGTGCCAGCAGCTTAGGACTATACAATGAGCAGTTCTTC. This chain uses TRBV11-2 with TRBJ2-1; TRBD2 is a possible D gene (5 bases). The CDR3 loop spans 13 amino acids. In germline, CDR1 is SGHAT, CDR2 FQNNGV. V was clipped by 1 base and J by 4 bases, with 5 bases between them.

In this sample, this clone turned up once. V is TRBV7-2 and J is TRBJ2-3; the match to TRBD1 covers 7 bases. J gave up 5 bases and V 4 bases, and 9 bases lay outside the gene matches. Germline CDR1 and CDR2: SGHTA and FQGNSA. The CDR3 extends over 15 amino acids. The CDR3 loop is CASSSKKTGKDTQYF. CDR3 nucleotides: TGTGCCAGCAGCTCAAAAAAGACAGGGAAAGATACGCAGTATTTT.

The CDR3 DNA is TGTGCCAGCAGTCGACAGGGCGGCGGCTACACCTTC. It translates to CASSRQGGGYTF. This chain joins TRBV6-1 and TRBJ1-2, with 7 bases lining up with TRBD1. V lost 5 bases to trimming and J lost 8 bases; unmatched junction nucleotides: 5. This CDR3 has 12 residues. Germline V gene sequence: CDR1 MNHNS, CDR2 SASEGT.

Turning to this clone: Other DNA sequences within the sample encode an identical CDR3. The chain carries TRBV9 and TRBJ2-7, with 8 nucleotides matching TRBD1. Germline V gene lookup returns CDR1 SGDLS and CDR2 YYNGEE. CDR3 length: 14 residues. V was clipped by 2 bases and J by 4 bases; unmatched bases: 5. The CDR3 region is CASSVGQGPYEQYF. DNA for the CDR3: TGTGCCAGCAGCGTTGGACAGGGACCATACGAGCAGTACTTC.

This clone has a single count. The chain is built from TRBV7-3 and TRBJ1-6; the D gene is possibly TRBD1 (5 bases). The germline V and J ends were trimmed by 2 bases and 7 bases, with 15 bases remaining between them. Germline assignment: CDR1 SGHTA and CDR2 FQGTGA. The CDR3 length is 16 residues. The CDR3 DNA sequence: TGTGCCAGCAGCTTATATGGTCAGGGTTGGAATTCACCCCTCCACTTT. Protein product: CASSLYGQGWNSPLHF.